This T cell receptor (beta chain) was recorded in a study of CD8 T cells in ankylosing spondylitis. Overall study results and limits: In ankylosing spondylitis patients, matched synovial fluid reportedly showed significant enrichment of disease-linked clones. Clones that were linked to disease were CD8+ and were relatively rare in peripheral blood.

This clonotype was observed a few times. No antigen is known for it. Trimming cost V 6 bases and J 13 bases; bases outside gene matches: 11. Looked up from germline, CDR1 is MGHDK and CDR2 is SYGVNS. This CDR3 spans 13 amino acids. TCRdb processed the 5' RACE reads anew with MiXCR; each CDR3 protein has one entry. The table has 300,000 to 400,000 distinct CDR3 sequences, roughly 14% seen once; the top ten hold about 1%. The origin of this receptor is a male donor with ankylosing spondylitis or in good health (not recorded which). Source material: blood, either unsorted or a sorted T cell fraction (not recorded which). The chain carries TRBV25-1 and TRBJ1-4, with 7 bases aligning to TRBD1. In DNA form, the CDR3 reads TGTGCCAGCAGGGGAGGGGGCAACTTGGTACTGTTTTTT. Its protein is CASRGGGNLVLFF. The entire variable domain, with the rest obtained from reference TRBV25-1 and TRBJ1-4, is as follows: EADIYQTPRYLVIGTGKKITLECSQTMGHDKMYWYQQDPGMELHLIHYSYGVNSTEKGDLSSESTVSRIRTEHFPLTLESARPSHTSQYLCASRGGGNLVLFFGSGTQLSVL.